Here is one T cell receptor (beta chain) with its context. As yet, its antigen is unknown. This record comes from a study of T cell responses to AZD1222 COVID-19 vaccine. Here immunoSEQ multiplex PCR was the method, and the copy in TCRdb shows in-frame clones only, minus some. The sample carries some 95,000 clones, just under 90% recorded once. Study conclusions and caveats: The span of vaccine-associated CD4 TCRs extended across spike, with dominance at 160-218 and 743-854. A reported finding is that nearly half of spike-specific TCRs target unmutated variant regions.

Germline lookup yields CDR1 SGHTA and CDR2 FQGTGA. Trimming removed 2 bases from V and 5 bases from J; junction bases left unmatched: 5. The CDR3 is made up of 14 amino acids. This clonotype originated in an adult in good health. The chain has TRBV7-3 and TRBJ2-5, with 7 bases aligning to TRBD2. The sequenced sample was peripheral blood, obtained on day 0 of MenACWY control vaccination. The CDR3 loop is CASSLGGSGETQYF. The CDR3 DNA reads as TGTGCCAGCAGCTTAGGTGGTAGCGGGGAGACCCAGTACTTC.